A single sample is the source of the 16 T cell receptor beta chains below, sequenced in a study of blood T cells in healthy people across ages. Alongside a J-beta primer mix, a sample-barcoded 5' primer served in a second PCR lasting about 7 to 11 cycles. Each CDR3 protein is one row after TCRdb ran MiXCR on the 5' RACE reads. The repertoire holds about 970,000 distinct CDR3 sequences, with 45% to 60% as singletons. Material: blood. The origin of the receptors is a woman in her sixties or seventies in good health.

The table lists this clonotype with a few counts. V usage is TRBV20-1 and J usage is TRBJ2-5; D unclear. Trimming removed 1 base at V and 2 bases at J, with 11 bases between. The CDR3 is 14 amino acids. Germline CDR1 is DFQATT and CDR2 is SNEGSKA (reference sequence). The CDR3 loop reads CSARGRQLQETQYF. The CDR3 nucleotides are TGCAGTGCTAGAGGGCGGCAGCTTCAAGAGACCCAGTACTTC.

This clonotype occurred a few times. J is TRBJ2-2 and V is TRBV12-3 or TRBV12-4; possibly TRBD2 for D (5 bases). The CDR3 totals 14 residues. Trimming cost V 2 bases and J 5 bases, with 9 bases left between them. The CDR3 region is CASSLLRGTGELFF. The CDR3 DNA reads TGTGCCAGCAGTTTATTACGAGGGACCGGGGAGCTGTTTTTT.

The chain recombines TRBV6-6 with TRBJ2-1; 8 bases fit TRBD2. With V trimmed by 7 bases and J by 7 bases, 6 bases remained unmatched. CDR3 length equals 13 residues. From germline, CDR1 is MNHNY and CDR2 SVGAGI (reference sequence). The CDR3 is CASKGTGGNEQFF. The CDR3 nucleotides are TGTGCCAGCAAAGGAACGGGGGGGAATGAGCAGTTCTTC.

This clonotype was counted between two and nine times. The chain has TRBV4-3 and TRBJ2-7; D ambiguous. This CDR3 is built from 16 residues. V lost 0 bases and J lost 0, with 12 bases in between. Germline V CDR1 and CDR2: LGHNA, YSLEER. As DNA, the CDR3 is TGCGCCAGCAGCCAAGAATTTTGGCTAGACTCCTACGAGCAGTACTTC. It specifies CASSQEFWLDSYEQYF.

The rearrangement joins TRBV3-1 to TRBJ1-1, with D uncertain. Trimming left V 3 bases short and J 0 bases short, with 14 bases between. The CDR3 contains 16 residues. Germline V gene sequence: CDR1 LGHDT, CDR2 YNNKEL (reference sequence). The CDR3 sequence: CASSQGAGSLNTEAFF. As DNA, the CDR3 is TGTGCCAGCAGCCAGGGTGCCGGGTCCTTGAACACTGAAGCTTTCTTT.

Written as DNA, the CDR3 is TGTGCCAGCAGCGTTGGGGACAGGGGCAATCAGCCCCAGCATTTT. Translation: CASSVGDRGNQPQHF. The V gene is TRBV7-9, the J gene TRBJ1-5; 9 bases map to TRBD1. This CDR3 spans 15 amino acids. The J segment lost 2 bases and the V segment lost 5 bases, leaving 4 bases of the junction unmatched. Germline V gene sequence: CDR1 SEHNR, CDR2 FQNEAQ (reference sequence). Supplemented by reference TRBV7-9 and TRBJ1-5, the full variable domain reads DTGVSQNPRHKITKRGQNVTFRCDPISEHNRLYWYRQTLGQGPEFLTYFQNEAQLEKSRLLSDRFSAERPKGSFSTLEIQRTEQGDSAMYLCASSVGDRGNQPQHFGDGTRLSIL.

This clonotype came up a few times. CDR3 nucleotide sequence: TGTGCCAGCAGTCGACTAGCGGGACGCTACGAGCAGTACTTC. It yields the protein CASSRLAGRYEQYF. The gene calls are TRBV28 and TRBJ2-7, with 11 positions matching TRBD2. Germline V gene sequence: CDR1 MDHEN, CDR2 SYDVKM. There are 14 residues in the CDR3. The J segment lost 3 bases and the V segment lost 5 bases, leaving 3 bases of the junction unmatched.

This chain uses TRBV9 with TRBJ1-1; D remains ambiguous. This CDR3 region has 14 residues. CDR1 is SGDLS, CDR2 YYNGEE, per germline. The V and J ends lost 4 bases and 3 bases respectively, with 13 bases between them. CDR3 in amino acids: CASSFHITDTEAFF. For the CDR3, the DNA is TGTGCCAGCAGCTTTCACATAACGGACACTGAAGCTTTCTTT.

The rearrangement uses TRBV12-3 or TRBV12-4 and TRBJ2-7; tentatively, D is TRBD1 (6 bases). The length of the CDR3 is 14 residues. V was pared by 6 bases and J by 0 bases, with 12 bases between. CDR3 nucleotide sequence: TGTGCCAGCAGGATAGGGGGTCCCTCCTACGAGCAGTACTTC. It yields the protein CASRIGGPSYEQYF.

The genes are TRBV29-1 and TRBJ1-2; D might be TRBD1 (5 bases). The CDR3 has 13 amino acids. V gave up 7 bases and J gave up 7 bases, with 19 bases separating them. Germline CDR1 reads SQVTM; CDR2 reads ANQGSEA. The CDR3 DNA reads as TGCAGCGGCCGATGGTCAGGGAATGGTGGCTACACCTTC. Translated: CSGRWSGNGGYTF.

The V gene is TRBV4-3, the J gene TRBJ2-3; D not resolved. The CDR3 is made up of 15 amino acids. Germline V gene lookup returns CDR1 LGHNA and CDR2 YSLEER. The V gene lost 6 bases and the J gene lost 0 bases, with 13 bases spanning the gap. The CDR3 here is CASRRRVSSTDTQYF. CDR3 nucleotide sequence: TGCGCCAGCAGGAGACGGGTCTCAAGCACAGATACGCAGTATTTT.

The chain's CDR3 is CASSQEWGTRAEQYF. For the CDR3, the DNA is TGCGCCAGCAGCCAAGAATGGGGAACCCGGGCCGAGCAGTACTTC. This sequence joins TRBV4-1 and TRBJ2-7; D not certain. V shed 0 bases and J shed 6 bases, with 15 bases lying between them. The CDR3 length is 15 residues. Germline V gene sequence: CDR1 MGHRA, CDR2 YSYEKL.

The chain combines TRBV28 with TRBJ1-4; possible D gene TRBD1, 5 bases. From germline, CDR1 is MDHEN and CDR2 SYDVKM. The CDR3 has 14 residues. Trimming left V 6 bases short and J 7 bases short, with 15 bases between. Here the CDR3 reads CASRNPGAAEKLFF. CDR3 nucleotides: TGTGCCAGCAGAAACCCCGGGGCCGCTGAAAAACTGTTTTTT.

This clonotype has just a few counts. The rearrangement links TRBV28 to TRBJ2-3; no clear D gene. This CDR3 comprises 14 residues. Per germline, CDR1 MDHEN and CDR2 SYDVKM. Trimming pared 6 bases from V and 1 base from J, leaving 11 bases between. CDR3 amino acids: CASRAGIGTDTQYF. The CDR3 DNA follows: TGTGCCAGCAGAGCTGGGATCGGCACAGATACGCAGTATTTT.

The CDR3 is CSAKKLVEYSTDTQYF. CDR3 bases: TGCAGTGCCAAGAAACTAGTGGAATATAGCACAGATACGCAGTATTTT. V and J are TRBV20-1 and TRBJ2-3, with D perhaps TRBD2 (5 bases). The CDR3 loop spans 16 amino acids. Germline CDR1 is DFQATT and CDR2 is SNEGSKA (reference sequence). V shed 6 bases and J shed 0 bases, with 19 bases lying between them.

V gene TRBV5-1 combines with J gene TRBJ2-5; 7 nucleotides match TRBD1. V shed 4 bases, J shed 4 bases, and the junction held 13 bases outside the gene matches. Germline loops: CDR1 SGHRS, CDR2 YFSETQ. The CDR3 is 16 amino acids. For the CDR3, the DNA is TGCGCCAGCAGCGGTCGGGACAGTTGGGGAGCAGAGACCCAGTACTTC. Its translation: CASSGRDSWGAETQYF.